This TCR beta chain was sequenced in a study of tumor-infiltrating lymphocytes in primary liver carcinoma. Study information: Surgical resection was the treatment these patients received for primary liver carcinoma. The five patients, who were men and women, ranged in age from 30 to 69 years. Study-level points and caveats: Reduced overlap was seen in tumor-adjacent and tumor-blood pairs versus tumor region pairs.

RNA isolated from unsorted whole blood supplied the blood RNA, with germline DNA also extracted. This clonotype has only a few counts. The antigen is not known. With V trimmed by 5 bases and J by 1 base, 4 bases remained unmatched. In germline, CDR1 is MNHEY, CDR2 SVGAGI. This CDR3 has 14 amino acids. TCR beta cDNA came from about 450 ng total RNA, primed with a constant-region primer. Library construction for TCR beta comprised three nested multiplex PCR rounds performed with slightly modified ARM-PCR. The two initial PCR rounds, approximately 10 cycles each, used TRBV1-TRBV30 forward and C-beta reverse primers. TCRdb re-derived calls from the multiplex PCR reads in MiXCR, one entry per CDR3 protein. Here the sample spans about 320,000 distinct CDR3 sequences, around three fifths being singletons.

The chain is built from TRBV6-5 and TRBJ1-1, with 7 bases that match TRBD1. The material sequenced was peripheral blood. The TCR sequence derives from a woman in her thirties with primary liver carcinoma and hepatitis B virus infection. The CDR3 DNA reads TGTGCCAGCAGTGACAGGGTCCGGAACACTGAAGCTTTCTTT. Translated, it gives CASSDRVRNTEAFF.